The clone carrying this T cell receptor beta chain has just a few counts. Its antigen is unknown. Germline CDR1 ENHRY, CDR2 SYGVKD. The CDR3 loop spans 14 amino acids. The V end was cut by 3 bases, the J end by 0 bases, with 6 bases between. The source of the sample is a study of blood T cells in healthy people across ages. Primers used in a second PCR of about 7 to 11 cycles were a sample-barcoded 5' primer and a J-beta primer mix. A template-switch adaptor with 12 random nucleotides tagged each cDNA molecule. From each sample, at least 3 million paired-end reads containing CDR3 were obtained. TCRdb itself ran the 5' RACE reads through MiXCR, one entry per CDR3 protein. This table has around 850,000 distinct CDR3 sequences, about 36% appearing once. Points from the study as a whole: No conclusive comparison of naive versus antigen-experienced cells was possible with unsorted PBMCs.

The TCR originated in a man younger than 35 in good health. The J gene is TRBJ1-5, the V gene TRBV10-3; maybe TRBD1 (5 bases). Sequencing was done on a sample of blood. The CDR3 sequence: CAISDRDSNQPQHF. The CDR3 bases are TGTGCCATCAGTGACAGGGATAGCAATCAGCCCCAGCATTTT.